The 2 T cell receptor beta chains given below trace back to one sample, sequenced in a study of T cells in Graves' hyperthyroidism and ophthalmopathy. Amplified TCR beta CDR3 regions derived from RNA transcripts. First-round RT-PCR of the TCR CDR3 relied on the HTBI primer set. One entry per CDR3 protein results from TCRdb running MiXCR on the multiplex PCR reads. This sample has hundreds of thousands of distinct CDR3 sequences, with just under 25% found just once. What was sequenced was blood. The receptors shown here come from a man aged 45-65 years with Graves' hyperthyroidism.

This clonotype was counted a few times. The chain couples TRBV5-8 to TRBJ1-6; D possibly corresponds to TRBD1 (6 bases). This CDR3 is 16 amino acids long. Between the trimmed V and J ends, which lost 2 bases and 10 bases, there was a span of 19 bases. CDR1 and CDR2 (germline): SGHTS, YDEGEE. The CDR3 nucleotides read TGTGCCAGCAGCTTAAAGGGGGGCGCGAGTGGATCACCCCTCCACTTT. As protein: CASSLKGGASGSPLHF. Full variable domain (missing parts from reference TRBV5-8 and TRBJ1-6): EAGVTQSPTHLIKTRGQQATLRCSPISGHTSVYWYQQALGLGLQFLLWYDEGEERNRGNFPPRFSGRQFPNYSSELNVNALELEDSALYLCASSLKGGASGSPLHFGNGTRLTVT.

This clonotype was detected a few times. The chain carries TRBV2 and TRBJ1-5, with a possible D match to TRBD1 (5 bases). V lost 4 bases and J 2 bases, leaving 9 bases between the germline ends. Germline lookup yields CDR1 SNHLY and CDR2 FYNNEI. The CDR3 sequence is 14 residues long. This chain's CDR3 is CASSAAGGNQPQHF. DNA for the CDR3: TGTGCCAGCAGTGCGGCGGGGGGCAATCAGCCCCAGCATTTT.